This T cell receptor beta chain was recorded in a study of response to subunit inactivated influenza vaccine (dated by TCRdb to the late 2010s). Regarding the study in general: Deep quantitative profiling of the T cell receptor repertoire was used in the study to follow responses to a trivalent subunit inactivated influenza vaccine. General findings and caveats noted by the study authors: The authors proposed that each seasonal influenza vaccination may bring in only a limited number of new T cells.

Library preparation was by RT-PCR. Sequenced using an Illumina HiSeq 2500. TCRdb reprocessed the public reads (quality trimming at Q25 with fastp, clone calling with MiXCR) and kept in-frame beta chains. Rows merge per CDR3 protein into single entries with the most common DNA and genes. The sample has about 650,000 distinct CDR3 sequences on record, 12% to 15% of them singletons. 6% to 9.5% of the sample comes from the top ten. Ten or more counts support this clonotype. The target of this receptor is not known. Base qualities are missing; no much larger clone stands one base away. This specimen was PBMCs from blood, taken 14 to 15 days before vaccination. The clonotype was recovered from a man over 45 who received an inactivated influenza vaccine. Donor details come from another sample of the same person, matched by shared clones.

The bases read TGCAGTGCCAAGGGACTAGCGGTTGGTTCGGGCTACAATGAGCAGTTCTTC. Translation gives CSAKGLAVGSGYNEQFF. The sequence links TRBV20-1 to TRBJ2-1, with 11 bases matching TRBD2. Taken from the germline V gene (reference sequence), the CDR1 and CDR2 loops are DFQATT and SNEGSKA. Compared with germline, V lacks 6 bases and J lacks 3 bases; bases without a gene match: 13. The CDR3 runs 17 residues from the cysteine to the phenylalanine. The DNA shown is the 51-base CDR3, in frame from base 1.